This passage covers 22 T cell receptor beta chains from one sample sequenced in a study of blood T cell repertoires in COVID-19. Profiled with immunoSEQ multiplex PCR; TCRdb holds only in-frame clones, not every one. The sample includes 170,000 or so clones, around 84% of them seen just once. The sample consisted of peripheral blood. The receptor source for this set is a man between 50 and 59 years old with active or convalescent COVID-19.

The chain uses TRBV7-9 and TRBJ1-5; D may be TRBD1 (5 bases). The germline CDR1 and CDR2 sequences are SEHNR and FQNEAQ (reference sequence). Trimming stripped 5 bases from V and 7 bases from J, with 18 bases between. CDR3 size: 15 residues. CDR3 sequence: CASSPLGRGGQPQHF. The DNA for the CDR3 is TGTGCCAGCAGCCCCCTAGGAAGGGGCGGCCAGCCCCAGCATTTT.

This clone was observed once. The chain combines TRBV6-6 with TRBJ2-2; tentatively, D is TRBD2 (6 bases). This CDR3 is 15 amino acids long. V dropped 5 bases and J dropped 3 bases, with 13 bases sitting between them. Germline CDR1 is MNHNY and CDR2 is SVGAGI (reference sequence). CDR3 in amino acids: CASSLAQADTGELFF. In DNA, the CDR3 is TGTGCCAGCAGTCTAGCGCAAGCGGACACCGGGGAGCTGTTTTTT.

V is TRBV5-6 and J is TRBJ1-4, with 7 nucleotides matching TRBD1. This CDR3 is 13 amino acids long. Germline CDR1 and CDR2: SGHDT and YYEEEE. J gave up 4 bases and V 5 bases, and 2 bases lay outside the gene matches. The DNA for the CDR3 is TGTGCCAGCAGGGGACAGCATAATGAAAAACTGTTTTTT. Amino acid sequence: CASRGQHNEKLFF.

The CDR3 nucleotides read TGCAGTGCTAGTAGAGGGGGCGGTCAGCCCCAGCATTTT. Its translation is CSASRGGGQPQHF. The chain combines TRBV20-1 with TRBJ1-5; the match to TRBD1 covers 7 bases. Germline CDR1 is DFQATT and CDR2 is SNEGSKA (reference sequence). The junction had 5 bases not matched to a gene; V was cut back by 3 bases and J by 6 bases. The CDR3 is 13 amino acids.

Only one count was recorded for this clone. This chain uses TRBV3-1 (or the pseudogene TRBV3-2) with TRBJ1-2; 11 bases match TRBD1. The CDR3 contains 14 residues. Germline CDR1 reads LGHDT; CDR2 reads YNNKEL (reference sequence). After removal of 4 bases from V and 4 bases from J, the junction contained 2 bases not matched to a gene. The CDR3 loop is CASSRTGGVYGYTF. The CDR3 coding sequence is TGTGCCAGCAGCCGGACAGGGGGCGTCTATGGCTACACCTTC.

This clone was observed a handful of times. The CDR3 DNA reads as TGCGCCAGCAGCCCGACAGGGTGGATTCACAATGAGCAGTTCTTC. Protein sequence: CASSPTGWIHNEQFF. The chain recombines TRBV5-1 with TRBJ2-1; 7 bases line up with TRBD1. Per the germline V gene, CDR1 is SGHRS and CDR2 is YFSETQ. The CDR3 runs to 15 residues. Trimming cost V 4 bases and J 5 bases; bases outside gene matches: 9.

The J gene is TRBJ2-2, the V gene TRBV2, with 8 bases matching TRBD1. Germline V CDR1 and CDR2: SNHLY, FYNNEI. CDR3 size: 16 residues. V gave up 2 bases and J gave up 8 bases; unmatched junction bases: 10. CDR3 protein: CASSEQGQGAAGELFF. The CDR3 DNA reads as TGTGCCAGCAGTGAACAGGGGCAGGGGGCAGCGGGGGAGCTGTTTTTT.

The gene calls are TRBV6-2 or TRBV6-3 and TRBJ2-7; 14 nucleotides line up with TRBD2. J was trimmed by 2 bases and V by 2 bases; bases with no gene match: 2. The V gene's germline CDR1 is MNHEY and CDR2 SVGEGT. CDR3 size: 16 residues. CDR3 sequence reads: CASSYATSGGAYEQYF. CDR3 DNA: TGTGCCAGCAGTTACGCGACTAGCGGGGGGGCCTACGAGCAGTACTTC.

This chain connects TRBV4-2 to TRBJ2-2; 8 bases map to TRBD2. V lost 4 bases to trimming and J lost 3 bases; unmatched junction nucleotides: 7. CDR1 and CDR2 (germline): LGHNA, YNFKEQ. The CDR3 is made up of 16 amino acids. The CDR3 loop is CASSPREGKDTGELFF. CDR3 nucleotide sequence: TGTGCCAGCAGCCCCCGGGAGGGAAAGGACACCGGGGAGCTGTTTTTT.

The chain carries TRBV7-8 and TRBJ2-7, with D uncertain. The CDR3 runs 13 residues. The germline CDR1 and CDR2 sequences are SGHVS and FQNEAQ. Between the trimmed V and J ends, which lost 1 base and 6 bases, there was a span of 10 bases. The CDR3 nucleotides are TGTGCCAGCAGCTTAGTGAGCCTAGGCGAGCAGTACTTC. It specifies CASSLVSLGEQYF.

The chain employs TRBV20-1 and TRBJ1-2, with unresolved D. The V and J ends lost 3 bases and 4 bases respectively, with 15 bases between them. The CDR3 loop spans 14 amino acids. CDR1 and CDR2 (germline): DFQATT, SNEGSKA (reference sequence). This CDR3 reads CSASFRVSSYGYTF. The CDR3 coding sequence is TGCAGTGCTAGTTTTCGGGTTTCCAGCTATGGCTACACCTTC.

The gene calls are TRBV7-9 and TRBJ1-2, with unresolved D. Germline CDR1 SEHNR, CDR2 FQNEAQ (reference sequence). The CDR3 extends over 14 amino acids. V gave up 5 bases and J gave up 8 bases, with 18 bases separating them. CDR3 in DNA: TGTGCCAGCAGCCCGCAAGGACTCTCGAAGGGCTACACCTTC. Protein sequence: CASSPQGLSKGYTF.

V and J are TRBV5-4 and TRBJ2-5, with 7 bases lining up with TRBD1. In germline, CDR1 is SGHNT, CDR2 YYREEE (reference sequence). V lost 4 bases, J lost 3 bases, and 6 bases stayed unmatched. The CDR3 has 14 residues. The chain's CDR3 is CASSATGPEETQYF. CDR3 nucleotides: TGTGCCAGCAGCGCGACAGGGCCTGAAGAGACCCAGTACTTC. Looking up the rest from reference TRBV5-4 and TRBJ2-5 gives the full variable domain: ETGVTQSPTHLIKTRGQQVTLRCSSQSGHNTVSWYQQALGQGPQFIFQYYREEENGRGNFPPRFSGLQFPNYSSELNVNALELDDSALYLCASSATGPEETQYFGPGTRLLVL.

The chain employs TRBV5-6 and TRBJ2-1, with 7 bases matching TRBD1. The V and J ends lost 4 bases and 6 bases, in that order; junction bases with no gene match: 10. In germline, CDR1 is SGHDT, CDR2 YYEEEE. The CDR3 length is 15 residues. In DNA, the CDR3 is TGTGCCAGCAGCGCGACAGGGTCGAGGGTCAATGAGCAGTTCTTC. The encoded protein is CASSATGSRVNEQFF.

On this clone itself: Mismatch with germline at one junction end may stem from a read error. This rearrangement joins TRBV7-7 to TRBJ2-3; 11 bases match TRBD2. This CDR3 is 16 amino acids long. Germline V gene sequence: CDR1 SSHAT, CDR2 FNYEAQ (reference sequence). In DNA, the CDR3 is TGTGCTAGCAGCTTGGGGACTAGCGGACGCACAGATACGCAGTATTTT. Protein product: CASSLGTSGRTDTQYF.

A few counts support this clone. The CDR3 is CATKRGIDNEQFF. CDR3 DNA: TGTGCCACCAAGCGGGGGATAGACAATGAGCAGTTCTTC. The rearrangement links TRBV24-1 to TRBJ2-1, with TRBD2 matching 8 bases. V lost 8 bases and J lost 5; bases outside the gene matches: 4. CDR1 KGHDR and CDR2 SFDVKD come from the germline V gene. This CDR3 is built from 13 residues.

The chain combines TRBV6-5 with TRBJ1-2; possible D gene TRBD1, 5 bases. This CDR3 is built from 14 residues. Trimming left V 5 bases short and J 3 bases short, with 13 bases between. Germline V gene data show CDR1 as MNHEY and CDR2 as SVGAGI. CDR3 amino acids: CASSTQDGDYGYTF. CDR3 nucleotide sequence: TGTGCCAGCAGTACACAGGACGGAGACTATGGCTACACCTTC.

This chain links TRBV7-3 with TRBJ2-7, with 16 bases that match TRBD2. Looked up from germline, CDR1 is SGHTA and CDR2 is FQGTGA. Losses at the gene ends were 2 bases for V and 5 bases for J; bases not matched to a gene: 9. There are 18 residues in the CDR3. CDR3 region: CASSLLGLAGGIGHEQYF. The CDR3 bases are TGTGCCAGCAGCTTATTGGGACTAGCGGGAGGGATAGGCCACGAGCAGTACTTC.

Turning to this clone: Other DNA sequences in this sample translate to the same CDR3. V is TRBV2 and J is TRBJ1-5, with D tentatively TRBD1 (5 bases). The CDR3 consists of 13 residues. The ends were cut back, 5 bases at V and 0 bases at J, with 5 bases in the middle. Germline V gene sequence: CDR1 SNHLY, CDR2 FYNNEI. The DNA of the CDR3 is TGTGCCAGCAGTAGGGGTAGCAATCAGCCCCAGCATTTT. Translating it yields CASSRGSNQPQHF.

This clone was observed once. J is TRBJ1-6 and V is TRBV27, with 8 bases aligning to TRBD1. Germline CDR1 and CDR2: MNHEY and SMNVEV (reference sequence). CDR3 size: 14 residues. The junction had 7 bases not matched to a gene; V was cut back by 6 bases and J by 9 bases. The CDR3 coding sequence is TGTGCCAGCAGCTCGGACAGGGTTAGTTCACCCCTCCACTTT. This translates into CASSSDRVSSPLHF.

CDR3 region: CASSEAGGQGNSPLHF. The CDR3 DNA reads as TGTGCCAGCAGTGAAGCGGGTGGACAGGGTAATTCACCCCTCCACTTT. The gene calls are TRBV2 and TRBJ1-6, with 8 bases lining up with TRBD1. The trim removed 0 bases at V and 6 bases at J, leaving 4 bases unmatched. The CDR3 is 16 residues long. The germline V gene has CDR1 SNHLY and CDR2 FYNNEI.

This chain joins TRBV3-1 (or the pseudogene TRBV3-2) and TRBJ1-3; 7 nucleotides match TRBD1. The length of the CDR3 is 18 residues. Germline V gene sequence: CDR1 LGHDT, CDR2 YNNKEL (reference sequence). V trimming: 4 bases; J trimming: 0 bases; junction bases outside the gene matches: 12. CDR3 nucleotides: TGTGCCAGCAGCCCCAAGACAGGGATCGGAGGCTCTGGAAACACCATATATTTT. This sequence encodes CASSPKTGIGGSGNTIYF.